The rows below give T cell receptor beta chains drawn from one sample of a study of cytomegalovirus exposure and HLA in healthy donors. Data came from immunoSEQ multiplex PCR; TCRdb stores just in-frame clones and leaves some out. This sample has hundreds of thousands of clones, with roughly 88% found just once. The sequencing sample was made of PBMCs. The receptors stem from a woman in her 30s in good health and CMV-seronegative. Each CDR3 is given without its conserved first and last residue. Each record gives: V gene, D gene, J gene, CDR3 protein. D genes are given only for firm matches.

V gene: TRBV7-2; D gene: TRBD1; J gene: TRBJ1-5; CDR3 protein: ASSFQTGNQPQH
V gene: TRBV2; D gene: TRBD1; J gene: TRBJ2-7; CDR3 protein: ASSEIWDRPYEQY
V gene: TRBV5-1; D gene: TRBD1; J gene: TRBJ2-7; CDR3 protein: ASSLTGTGYYEQY
V gene: TRBV18; D gene: TRBD1; J gene: TRBJ1-5; CDR3 protein: ASSPPGQGTSQPQH
V gene: TRBV7-9; D gene: -; J gene: TRBJ2-3; CDR3 protein: ASSSGTTYSRTDTQY
V gene: TRBV4-1; D gene: TRBD1; J gene: TRBJ2-7; CDR3 protein: ASSQAGTGAYEQY
V gene: TRBV14; D gene: TRBD2; J gene: TRBJ2-7; CDR3 protein: ASSQVAGVYEQY
V gene: TRBV11-2; D gene: -; J gene: TRBJ2-7; CDR3 protein: ASSPPTGPYEQY
V gene: TRBV2; D gene: TRBD2; J gene: TRBJ2-1; CDR3 protein: ASSDGMREGIYNEQF
V gene: TRBV19; D gene: TRBD2; J gene: TRBJ2-1; CDR3 protein: ASSASGSNNEQF
V gene: TRBV6-6; D gene: -; J gene: TRBJ2-3; CDR3 protein: ASSYYRVPSTDTQY
V gene: TRBV13; D gene: TRBD1; J gene: TRBJ1-2; CDR3 protein: ASSPGGTGGYGYT
V gene: TRBV4-1; D gene: -; J gene: TRBJ2-1; CDR3 protein: ASSPLPRQAYNEQF
V gene: TRBV10-2; D gene: TRBD2; J gene: TRBJ2-7; CDR3 protein: ASSESLTGVAGAYEQY
V gene: TRBV7-9; D gene: -; J gene: TRBJ1-1; CDR3 protein: ASSPHWGSQDTEAF
V gene: TRBV7-9; D gene: TRBD2; J gene: TRBJ2-1; CDR3 protein: ASSALGGGDEQF
V gene: TRBV29-1; D gene: -; J gene: TRBJ2-1; CDR3 protein: SVEGYNEQF
V gene: TRBV18; D gene: TRBD1; J gene: TRBJ1-2; CDR3 protein: ASVMDRGRGGYT
V gene: TRBV10-3; D gene: -; J gene: TRBJ1-5; CDR3 protein: AISEPGHSNQPQH
V gene: TRBV30; D gene: -; J gene: TRBJ1-1; CDR3 protein: AWSIYGHTEAF